This TCR beta chain stems from a study of blood T cells in healthy people across ages (dated by TCRdb to the mid-2010s). For the study in its entirety: In model experiments, roughly one uniquely barcoded TCR beta cDNA molecule per two T cells was captured by template switching. To track age-related changes in TCR beta repertoire diversity, the study relied on deep sequencing normalized with unique cDNA molecular identifiers. The donors were split into four age groups: young (average around 15 years), middle-aged (39), aged (over 55) and long-lived (about 74). Using the same blood draw, the study looked at two additional independent replicas of 1 million unique cDNA reads for two donors, one aged 18 to 30 and the other aged 80 or older. What the work shows at the level of the full study, not this receptor alone: Estimates of total diversity based on one million sequenced T cells were regarded as lower bounds and as underestimates. The percentage of naive T cells measured by flow cytometry correlated strongly with observed TCR beta diversity. Bulk unsorted PBMC profiling prevented conclusive comparison of naive and antigen-experienced compartments. The CMV infection status of donors was not known, potentially confounding age-related changes in expanded clonotypes. Compared with the aged group, more naive CD4+ T cells, fewer expanded clones and increased TCR diversity were shown by the long-lived group, suggesting age selection. Observed TCR beta diversity per million T cells fell roughly linearly with age, and a significant reduction was already apparent by age about 38.

The donors were 40 or so Caucasian individuals from Russia, aged roughly 6 to 95 years, who were systemically healthy. Each donor gave about 11 milliliters of peripheral blood, drawn into EDTA-treated Vacutainer tubes. PBMCs were isolated by Ficoll-Paque density-gradient centrifugation, with at least 6 million obtained per sample. Trizol reagent was used to extract total RNA from the PBMCs, yielding at least 6 micrograms per sample. For every donor, flow cytometry on a PBMC aliquot measured the percentage of naive CD45RAhigh/CD27high T cells. Library construction relied on 5' RACE. TCRdb records Illumina HiSeq 2500 as the sequencer. A second PCR of 7 to 11 cycles was performed with a sample-barcoded 5' primer and a J-beta primer mix. Each TCR beta cDNA molecule received a unique molecular identifier from a template-switch 5' adaptor carrying 12 random nucleotides. Each sample yielded at least 2.5 million CDR3-containing paired-end reads. All of the RNA was converted into first-strand cDNA using the Mint cDNA synthesis kit, with a TRBC-specific oligonucleotide serving as the primer. Following uracil-DNA glycosylase treatment, a first 18-cycle PCR with universal primers M1SS and BC2_uni_R was performed on all cDNA. On the authors' methods: For normalization, 1 million high-quality reads, each with a distinct molecular identifier, were randomly selected from each sample. Instead of being binned into consensus sequences, reads that shared molecular identifiers were thrown out. CDR3 identification, clonotype clustering and error correction used MiTCR with a Q25 quality threshold and the strictest error-elimination algorithm. A nonparametric unseen species model using Euler transformation provided a lower-bound estimate of total TCR beta diversity. TCRdb's own reprocessing of the public reads used fastp at Q25 and MiXCR and kept productive beta chains. Each entry is one CDR3 protein sequence, shown with its most common DNA and genes. The V and J calls follow TCRdb's processing rather than the paper's. For this sample the table gives fewer than 1,200,000 distinct CDR3 sequences, of which approximately 25% were detected only once. Approximately 0.71% of the sample is held by the ten biggest clonotypes.

This clonotype was recorded once. Its antigen is unknown. Base quality data are lacking; no much larger clone is found one base away. These records were also assigned to another study, of T cells of mothers and their children. Per that second paper: Nine systemically healthy Caucasian individuals served as donors, namely three mothers together with their six children. cDNA synthesis consumed the entire amount of extracted RNA, loaded at 1.5 ug RNA in each 15 ul reaction. In the second PCR, sample barcodes and 2-4 random nucleotides were introduced via the M1S primer. Over 8 million TCR beta CDR3 reads were obtained for each mother, and some 3 million reads were obtained for each child. Thymic selection shapes the output of TCR recombination in a similar way in related and unrelated pairs, and inherited differences have a minor effect. Normalized repertoire overlap in related mother-child pairs was always slightly higher than in unrelated mother-child pairs, but the difference was never significant. No persistent microchimeric T cell clones were detected, at a sensitivity of 80 to 100 clones per million clonotypes. In the study, deep NGS was used to compare the TCR beta repertoires of mothers and children, and features distinguishing related mother-child pairs from unrelated individuals were sought. The mean age was 40 +/- 4 years for the mothers and roughly 10 +/- 4 years for the children. Libraries were sequenced on Illumina HiSeq 2000 with 100+100 nt paired-end reads after adapter ligation with NEBNext reagents. Mother and child libraries were prepared a month apart and sequenced in separate runs to prevent cross-contamination. Each donor had between about 450,000 and 2,100,000 distinct TCR beta clonotypes identified. Naive TCR beta clonotypes were estimated from low-frequency clonotypes matched to each donor's FACS-determined naive share, without sorting.

Material: blood. The clonotype was recovered from a girl aged 2 to 9 in good health.

The DNA sequence reads TGTGCCAGCAGCTCCCCGATGGGATACGAGCAGTACTTC. It translates as CASSSPMGYEQYF. The chain links TRBV7-2 with TRBJ2-7; there is no confident call for the D gene. The germline V gene specifies SGHTA as CDR1 and FQGNSA as CDR2. Including the terminal cysteine and phenylalanine, the CDR3 comprises 13 residues. Left in the record is the CDR3 DNA by itself, 39 bases read in frame from the first base. A distance of 11 bases separates the germline ends of V and J, which lose 4 bases and 4 bases respectively.